This TCR beta chain is from a study of blood T cell repertoires in COVID-19. This CDR3 is built from 14 residues. From germline, CDR1 is SEHNR and CDR2 FQNEAQ (reference sequence). V lost 1 base to trimming and J lost 1 base, with 8 bases between them. Residents of about two dozen US areas, aged about 18 to 95 years, made up the participants. Per the original data handling: Counts of nucleated cells, estimated from reference gene primer amplification, were obtained. Method: immunoSEQ multiplex PCR; TCRdb's copy keeps in-frame clones and lacks some. Clonal size and the V and J genes are those of that table, whereas D and trimming came from the DNA. The sample consists of about 48,000 clones, about 85% of them appearing once.

The chain is built from TRBV7-9 and TRBJ2-7; a weak D match, TRBD1 (5 bases). This sequence was found in a woman aged 45-65 years who had recovered from COVID-19. Material for sequencing was PBMCs or T cells enriched from blood (not recorded which). The CDR3 loop reads CASSLGQQSYEQYF. For the CDR3, the DNA is TGTGCCAGCAGCTTAGGACAGCAGTCCTACGAGCAGTACTTC. The full variable domain, completed using reference TRBV7-9 and TRBJ2-7, is DTGVSQNPRHKITKRGQNVTFRCDPISEHNRLYWYRQTLGQGPEFLTYFQNEAQLEKSRLLSDRFSAERPKGSFSTLEIQRTEQGDSAMYLCASSLGQQSYEQYFGPGTRLTVT.